Listed here are 29 T cell receptor beta chains from one sample, sequenced in a study of blood T cells in healthy people across ages. Using a J-beta primer mix together with a sample-barcoded 5' primer, a second PCR was run for roughly 6 to 12 cycles. Via MiXCR, TCRdb re-called the 5' RACE reads, giving one row per CDR3 protein. The sample has some 700,000 distinct CDR3 sequences, roughly 20% seen once. Sample: blood. The receptors shown here come from a man between 65 and 85 years old in good health.

There are a few counts of this clonotype. A junction boundary mismatches the germline segment, possibly from a read error. V usage is TRBV5-1 and J usage is TRBJ2-3; possibly TRBD1 or TRBD2 for D (5 bases each). This CDR3 has 14 amino acids. Germline V gene data show CDR1 as SGHRS and CDR2 as YFSETQ. CDR3 loop: CASNLGVSADTQYF. The DNA for the CDR3 is TGCGCCAGCAACTTGGGGGTGAGCGCAGATACGCAGTATTTT.

The rearrangement uses TRBV12-3 or TRBV12-4 and TRBJ2-2; weak D call: TRBD1 (6 bases). V lost 8 bases and J 0 bases, leaving 10 bases between the germline ends. CDR3 length: 14 residues. CDR3 residues: CASQGTPNTGELFF. As DNA, the CDR3 is TGTGCCAGCCAAGGGACACCGAACACCGGGGAGCTGTTTTTT.

This clonotype was seen a handful of times. J is TRBJ1-1 and V is TRBV9, with 7 bases matching TRBD1. The CDR3 is 15 residues long. V lost 4 bases to trimming and J lost 1 base; unmatched junction nucleotides: 7. CDR1 SGDLS and CDR2 YYNGEE come from the germline V gene. CDR3 nucleotides: TGTGCCAGCAGCCCCCAGGGACAGACGAACACTGAAGCTTTCTTT. Its translation: CASSPQGQTNTEAFF.

In this sample, this clonotype turned up a few times. This chain links TRBV7-9 with TRBJ1-1; D possibly corresponds to TRBD1 (5 bases). This CDR3 has 15 residues. Germline CDR1 and CDR2: SEHNR and FQNEAQ (reference sequence). With 8 bases removed from V and 2 bases from J, the gap between germline ends came to 18 bases. CDR3 DNA: TGTGCCAGCGTTCAGGGTGGTGTGGAAAACACTGAAGCTTTCTTT. As protein: CASVQGGVENTEAFF.

Comment on this clonotype: Sequence at one end of the junction differs from germline and may be a read error. This sequence joins TRBV6-6 and TRBJ2-5, with TRBD2 identical over 12 bases. Germline V gene lookup returns CDR1 MNHNY and CDR2 SVGAGI (reference sequence). The CDR3 totals 14 residues. The CDR3: CASSTRLAGETQCF. For the CDR3, the DNA is TGTGCCAGCAGTACCCGACTAGCGGGGGAGACCCAGTGCTTC.

Details on this clonotype: At one end, the junction sequence differs from germline, possibly due to a read error. V usage is TRBV4-2 and J usage is TRBJ2-4, with 10 positions matching TRBD2. CDR1 and CDR2 (germline): LGHNA, YNFKEQ. The CDR3 totals 18 residues. CDR3 DNA sequence: TGTGCCAGTAGCCAAAAGAGGCCAGCGGGGGGGCCTGTAAACATTCAGTACTTC. Protein: CASSQKRPAGGPVNIQYF.

This chain connects TRBV7-8 to TRBJ2-1, with D possibly TRBD1 on 5 matching bases. V shed 8 bases and J shed 7 bases, with 15 bases lying between them. CDR1 and CDR2 (germline): SGHVS, FQNEAQ. The CDR3 consists of 13 residues. Here the CDR3 reads CASSDAGRNEQFF. The CDR3 DNA is TGTGCCAGCTCCGACGCAGGGCGTAATGAGCAGTTCTTC.

This rearrangement joins TRBV24-1 to TRBJ2-1; TRBD1 agrees at 9 bases. After removal of 2 bases from V and 8 bases from J, the junction contained 9 bases not matched to a gene. Germline CDR1 KGHDR, CDR2 SFDVKD. CDR3 size: 16 residues. CDR3 sequence: CATSDYEGQGSDEQFF. For the CDR3, the DNA is TGTGCCACCAGTGATTATGAGGGACAGGGAAGCGATGAGCAGTTCTTC.

This clonotype was detected only a few times. Here the CDR3 reads CAISESTGQGTTTSGANVLTF. CDR3 nucleotide sequence: TGTGCCATCAGTGAGTCGACGGGACAGGGGACCACTACTTCTGGGGCCAACGTCCTGACTTTC. The V gene is TRBV10-3, the J gene TRBJ2-6; 10 bases fit TRBD1. V lost 0 bases and J lost 1; bases outside the gene matches: 12. In germline, CDR1 is ENHRY, CDR2 SYGVKD. CDR3 length: 21 amino acids.

The chain carries TRBV7-9 and TRBJ1-4, with TRBD1 identical over 7 bases. This CDR3 has 15 residues. Germline V gene lookup returns CDR1 SEHNR and CDR2 FQNEAQ (reference sequence). Trimming removed 4 bases from V and 7 bases from J; junction bases left unmatched: 9. The CDR3 loop reads CASSSTTGSSEKLFF. Here the CDR3 DNA reads TGTGCCAGCAGCTCAACGACAGGGAGTAGTGAAAAACTGTTTTTT. The full variable domain, completed using reference TRBV7-9 and TRBJ1-4, is DTGVSQNPRHKITKRGQNVTFRCDPISEHNRLYWYRQTLGQGPEFLTYFQNEAQLEKSRLLSDRFSAERPKGSFSTLEIQRTEQGDSAMYLCASSSTTGSSEKLFFGSGTQLSVL.

This clonotype came up a few times. This chain uses TRBV6-6 with TRBJ2-3; 7 positions match TRBD1. With V trimmed by 3 bases and J by 4 bases, 10 bases remained unmatched. The CDR3 length is 16 residues. In germline, CDR1 is MNHNY, CDR2 SVGAGI (reference sequence). The CDR3 region has the DNA TGTGCCAGCAGTTATAGTAGGGACAGATACGCAGATACGCAGTATTTT. Its translation is CASSYSRDRYADTQYF.

The chain recombines TRBV5-1 with TRBJ2-1; the D is unclear. CDR1 and CDR2 from the germline V gene are SGHRS and YFSETQ. This CDR3 has 12 residues. V was pared by 0 bases and J by 10 bases, with 8 bases between. CDR3: CASSLEASEQFF. The CDR3 bases are TGCGCCAGCAGCTTGGAGGCGTCGGAGCAGTTCTTC.

This rearrangement joins TRBV20-1 to TRBJ1-2, with a tentative D call TRBD1 (6 bases). Trimming pared 7 bases from V and 4 bases from J, leaving 16 bases between. Per germline, CDR1 DFQATT and CDR2 SNEGSKA (reference sequence). The CDR3 loop spans 13 amino acids. This chain's CDR3 is CSGSQGIRYGYTF. The CDR3 DNA is TGCAGTGGTAGTCAGGGGATTCGCTATGGCTACACCTTC.

In its sample, this clonotype was seen many times. The genes are TRBV12-3 or TRBV12-4 and TRBJ1-4; no reliable D call. Between the trimmed V and J ends, which lost 4 bases and 5 bases, there was a span of 8 bases. The CDR3 runs to 13 residues. The CDR3 DNA reads as TGTGCCAGCAGTTATAGGGAGAATGAAAAACTGTTTTTT. This gives the protein CASSYRENEKLFF.

This chain uses TRBV9 with TRBJ2-5, with D perhaps TRBD1 (8 bases). V was clipped by 2 bases and J by 3 bases, with 14 bases between them. The CDR3 spans 15 residues. Per the germline V gene, CDR1 is SGDLS and CDR2 is YYNGEE. The CDR3 sequence is CASSVRTGREETQYF. Written as DNA, the CDR3 is TGTGCCAGCAGCGTCCGGACAGGGAGGGAAGAGACCCAGTACTTC.

This clonotype was counted a few times. This CDR3 is CSAPNSIQGVHGYTF. CDR3 bases: TGCAGTGCTCCCAACAGTATACAGGGGGTTCATGGCTACACCTTC. The chain joins TRBV20-1 to TRBJ1-2; 8 bases are shared with TRBD1. Germline values: CDR1 DFQATT, CDR2 SNEGSKA (reference sequence). With V trimmed by 5 bases and J by 6 bases, 14 bases remained unmatched. CDR3 length equals 15 residues.

V is TRBV12-3 or TRBV12-4 and J is TRBJ1-4; no firm D call. Deletions cut 3 bases from V and 5 bases from J, with 10 bases between. This CDR3 spans 14 amino acids. This CDR3 reads CASSFNNLNEKLFF. The DNA for the CDR3 is TGTGCCAGCAGTTTCAACAACCTGAATGAAAAACTGTTTTTT.

This clonotype was observed a few times. The chain carries TRBV9 and TRBJ1-2; D unresolved. Germline CDR1 and CDR2: SGDLS and YYNGEE. CDR3 length equals 12 residues. With 0 bases removed from V and 1 base from J, the gap between germline ends came to 1 base. CDR3 protein: CASSVDNYGYTF. The CDR3 region has the DNA TGTGCCAGCAGCGTAGATAACTATGGCTACACCTTC. The variable domain in full, completed from reference TRBV9 and TRBJ1-2, reads DSGVTQTPKHLITATGQRVTLRCSPRSGDLSVYWYQQSLDQGLQFLIQYYNGEERAKGNILERFSAQQFPDLHSELNLSSLELGDSALYFCASSVDNYGYTFGSGTRLTVV.

The chain has TRBV9 and TRBJ2-1; D may be TRBD2 (5 bases). Germline assignment: CDR1 SGDLS and CDR2 YYNGEE. There are 15 residues in the CDR3. The V gene lost 3 bases and the J gene lost 1 base, with 11 bases spanning the gap. The CDR3 DNA reads as TGTGCCAGCAGCGGGCCTACTAGGTCCTACAATGAGCAGTTCTTC. Protein: CASSGPTRSYNEQFF.

The V call is TRBV14, the J call TRBJ2-4, with D possibly being TRBD2 (5 bases). From germline, CDR1 is SGHDN and CDR2 FVKESK. Trimming cost V 0 bases and J 1 base, with 10 bases left between them. CDR3 size: 16 residues. DNA of the CDR3: TGTGCCAGCAGCCAAGAAAAGCGAGGGGCCAAAAACATTCAGTACTTC. Protein: CASSQEKRGAKNIQYF.

This clonotype was detected ten times or more. The rearrangement uses TRBV4-2 and TRBJ1-2; D not resolved. This CDR3 comprises 14 residues. The V gene's germline CDR1 is LGHNA and CDR2 YNFKEQ. Trimming cost V 1 base and J 3 bases, with 9 bases left between them. The CDR3 here is CASSQAEYDYGYTF. CDR3 bases: TGTGCCAGCAGCCAAGCGGAGTATGACTATGGCTACACCTTC.

In the case of this clonotype: A much larger clone sits a single nucleotide away, making a read error possible. Written as DNA, the CDR3 is TGTACCAGCAGACAGGGGCGAGATCAGCCCCAGCATTTT. As protein: CTSRQGRDQPQHF. V gene TRBV11-2 combines with J gene TRBJ1-5, with 8 bases matching TRBD1. Germline V CDR1 and CDR2: SGHAT, FQNNGV. The CDR3 covers 13 residues.

This rearrangement joins TRBV19 to TRBJ2-7, with a tentative D call TRBD1 (5 bases). The CDR3 runs 14 residues. V lost 5 bases and J 0 bases, leaving 11 bases between the germline ends. CDR1 and CDR2 (germline): LNHDA, SQIVND (reference sequence). DNA of the CDR3: TGTGCCAGTAGTGATGATAGGGGCTCCTACGAGCAGTACTTC. Protein product: CASSDDRGSYEQYF.

J is TRBJ2-1 and V is TRBV21-1. TRBV21-1 is classified as a pseudogene. This CDR3 comprises 16 residues. The CDR3: CASSKLGSQTYNEQFF. The CDR3 DNA follows: TGTGCCAGCAGCAAACTAGGCAGCCAGACCTACAATGAGCAGTTCTTC.

In its sample, this clonotype was seen a few times. The chain couples TRBV7-2 to TRBJ2-1; unclear D gene. CDR1 is SGHTA, CDR2 FQGNSA, per germline. V lost 5 bases and J 10 bases, leaving 12 bases between the germline ends. This CDR3 is 12 amino acids long. CDR3 protein: CASSLRYGEQFF. The CDR3 DNA sequence: TGTGCCAGCAGCCTCCGATACGGCGAGCAGTTCTTC.

In this sample, this clonotype turned up a few times. This sequence joins TRBV7-9 and TRBJ1-2, with unresolved D. The CDR3 sequence is 13 residues long. V lost 4 bases to trimming and J lost 6 bases, with 12 bases between them. CDR1 is SEHNR, CDR2 FQNEAQ, per germline (reference sequence). As DNA, the CDR3 is TGTGCCAGCAGCTCCATCAACGGGAATGGCTACACCTTC. Translating it yields CASSSINGNGYTF. Based on the CDR3 plus reference TRBV7-9 and TRBJ1-2, the full variable domain is DTGVSQNPRHKITKRGQNVTFRCDPISEHNRLYWYRQTLGQGPEFLTYFQNEAQLEKSRLLSDRFSAERPKGSFSTLEIQRTEQGDSAMYLCASSSINGNGYTFGSGTRLTVV.

This clonotype was seen more than once but under ten times. The chain is built from TRBV7-2 and TRBJ2-2; TRBD1 is a possible D gene (5 bases). This CDR3 comprises 16 residues. Trimming took off 3 bases at V and 2 bases at J, with 13 bases between the two ends. CDR1 and CDR2 from the germline V gene are SGHTA and FQGNSA. CDR3 region: CASSLPQGLNTGELFF. The CDR3 DNA sequence: TGTGCCAGCAGCTTGCCCCAGGGTCTTAACACCGGGGAGCTGTTTTTT.

The chain carries TRBV3-1 and TRBJ1-2; D perhaps matches TRBD1 (5 bases). The CDR3 runs to 13 residues. V was trimmed by 0 bases and J by 10 bases, leaving 12 bases between them. CDR1 LGHDT and CDR2 YNNKEL come from the germline V gene (reference sequence). CDR3 sequence reads: CASSQDWAGLYTF. Here the CDR3 DNA reads TGTGCCAGCAGCCAAGATTGGGCAGGGCTCTACACCTTC.

This sequence joins TRBV14 and TRBJ1-1, with D possibly being TRBD1 (5 bases). Germline CDR1 SGHDN, CDR2 FVKESK. The ends were cut back, 4 bases at V and 4 bases at J, with 22 bases in the middle. The CDR3 contains 17 residues. The DNA for the CDR3 is TGTGCCAGCAGCCCCGGGGGGGTAGATAGATTTGCCACTGAAGCTTTCTTT. Its protein is CASSPGGVDRFATEAFF.